A single sample is the source of the 21 T cell receptor beta chains below, sequenced in a study of blood T cell repertoires in COVID-19. Profiling relied on immunoSEQ multiplex PCR, and the TCRdb table lists in-frame clones only, not all of them. The data hold around 300,000 clones, with about 89% observed a single time. The source material was peripheral blood. These receptors all come from a man in his fifties with acute or convalescent COVID-19.

The table lists this clone with many counts. The V gene is TRBV5-4, the J gene TRBJ2-5, with D possibly TRBD1 on 5 matching bases. V lost 4 bases, J lost 1 base, and 11 bases lay in between. Germline V gene lookup returns CDR1 SGHNT and CDR2 YYREEE (reference sequence). This CDR3 is built from 14 residues. The CDR3 DNA is TGTGCCAGCAGCGCCCAGGGTATCCAAGAGACCCAGTACTTC. This gives the protein CASSAQGIQETQYF.

The chain carries TRBV7-9 and TRBJ2-1, with 7 bases fitting TRBD1. Unmatched junction bases numbered 9, after V lost 4 bases and J lost 0 bases. The CDR3 spans 17 residues. CDR1 is SEHNR and CDR2 is FQNEAQ in the germline V gene (reference sequence). The CDR3 region is CASSSTGTESSYNEQFF. CDR3 nucleotides: TGTGCCAGCAGCTCTACCGGGACAGAAAGCTCCTACAATGAGCAGTTCTTC.

This chain connects TRBV7-9 to TRBJ2-7; 8 bases align to TRBD2. This CDR3 has 15 amino acids. The J segment lost 2 bases and the V segment lost 3 bases, leaving 6 bases of the junction unmatched. Germline assignment: CDR1 SEHNR and CDR2 FQNEAQ (reference sequence). In DNA form, the CDR3 reads TGTGCCAGCAGCTTCCTAGCGGGTGCTACCTACGAGCAGTACTTC. Protein: CASSFLAGATYEQYF.

The chain joins TRBV7-3 to TRBJ2-7; 8 bases match TRBD2. The CDR3 length is 13 residues. Germline loops: CDR1 SGHTA, CDR2 FQGTGA. V was clipped by 4 bases and J by 7 bases; unmatched bases: 6. CDR3 DNA sequence: TGTGCCAGCAGCTCGGGACTAGGCTCTGAGCAGTACTTC. This sequence encodes CASSSGLGSEQYF.

This clone was counted once. Other DNA sequences within the sample encode an identical CDR3. The rearrangement joins TRBV6-5 to TRBJ1-5; perhaps TRBD1 as D (6 bases). Germline lookup yields CDR1 MNHEY and CDR2 SVGAGI. V lost 4 bases and J 4 bases, leaving 8 bases between the germline ends. CDR3 size: 13 residues. CDR3 in amino acids: CASSSDRNQPQHF. DNA for the CDR3: TGTGCCAGCAGTTCGGACAGAAATCAGCCCCAGCATTTT.

This clone showed up just once. V and J are TRBV6-5 and TRBJ1-6, with D possibly matching TRBD1 (6 bases). The CDR3 contains 14 residues. With 7 bases removed from V and 7 bases from J, the gap between germline ends came to 14 bases. Germline V lookup: CDR1 MNHEY, CDR2 SVGAGI. CDR3 in DNA: TGTGCCAGCAACAGGGCAGCGGGGAATTCACCCCTCCACTTT. Translation gives CASNRAAGNSPLHF.

This clone has more than one count but fewer than ten. The chain couples TRBV5-1 to TRBJ2-5, with D unclear. The germline V gene has CDR1 SGHRS and CDR2 YFSETQ. CDR3 length: 14 amino acids. V was shortened by 0 bases and J by 5 bases, with 11 bases between the two germline ends. The CDR3 region is CASSLGRGQETQYF. The CDR3 coding sequence is TGCGCCAGCAGCTTGGGAAGAGGTCAGGAGACCCAGTACTTC.

The chain couples TRBV6-1 to TRBJ1-6; 7 nucleotides align to TRBD1. Trimming took 3 bases from V and 7 from J; bases not matched to a gene: 3. Germline V gene sequence: CDR1 MNHNS, CDR2 SASEGT. The CDR3 loop spans 14 amino acids. CDR3 sequence reads: CASSETGRNSPLHF. CDR3 in DNA: TGTGCCAGCAGTGAGACAGGGAGGAATTCACCCCTCCACTTT.

The chain uses TRBV18 and TRBJ1-2, with TRBD1 as a possible D gene (5 bases). This CDR3 has 14 amino acids. V shed 3 bases and J shed 1 base, with 9 bases lying between them. Germline V lookup: CDR1 KGHSH, CDR2 LQKENI. CDR3 amino acids: CASSPQGNNYGYTF. The CDR3 nucleotides read TGTGCCAGCTCACCTCAGGGTAATAACTATGGCTACACCTTC.

V gene TRBV9 combines with J gene TRBJ1-2; D is ambiguous. Germline V gene sequence: CDR1 SGDLS, CDR2 YYNGEE. Trimming took off 0 bases at V and 7 bases at J, with 13 bases between the two ends. CDR3 length: 14 amino acids. The CDR3 protein is CASSVGSDLGGYTF. In DNA, the CDR3 is TGTGCCAGCAGCGTAGGATCGGACTTAGGTGGCTACACCTTC. The full variable domain, with the rest looked up from reference TRBV9 and TRBJ1-2, is DSGVTQTPKHLITATGQRVTLRCSPRSGDLSVYWYQQSLDQGLQFLIQYYNGEERAKGNILERFSAQQFPDLHSELNLSSLELGDSALYFCASSVGSDLGGYTFGSGTRLTVV.

The V and J genes are TRBV29-1 and TRBJ2-2; D may be TRBD1 or TRBD2 (6 bases each). The CDR3 has 14 amino acids. CDR1 is SQVTM, CDR2 ANQGSEA, per germline. The V end was cut by 7 bases, the J end by 1 base, with 13 bases between. DNA of the CDR3: TGCAGCGGGGGGGACACCATGAACACCGGGGAGCTGTTTTTT. Translating gives CSGGDTMNTGELFF.

This chain links TRBV5-4 with TRBJ2-2, with 7 bases aligning to TRBD2. From germline, CDR1 is SGHNT and CDR2 YYREEE (reference sequence). The CDR3 length is 16 residues. Trimming cost V 4 bases and J 1 base; bases outside gene matches: 7. CDR3: CASSRPLAGNTGELFF. In DNA form, the CDR3 reads TGTGCCAGCAGCCGCCCATTAGCGGGGAACACCGGGGAGCTGTTTTTT. Together with reference TRBV5-4 and TRBJ2-2, the CDR3 gives the full variable domain: ETGVTQSPTHLIKTRGQQVTLRCSSQSGHNTVSWYQQALGQGPQFIFQYYREEENGRGNFPPRFSGLQFPNYSSELNVNALELDDSALYLCASSRPLAGNTGELFFGEGSRLTVL.

V gene TRBV9 combines with J gene TRBJ1-5; 9 bases line up with TRBD1. V lost 0 bases, J lost 5 bases, and 0 bases stayed unmatched. Germline-derived CDR1 and CDR2 are SGDLS and YYNGEE. CDR3 length: 14 residues. CDR3 in DNA: TGTGCCAGCAGCGTAGGACAGGGGGATCAGCCCCAGCATTTT. Its protein product is CASSVGQGDQPQHF.

The chain recombines TRBV11-1 with TRBJ1-5; perhaps TRBD1 as D (5 bases). Germline values: CDR1 SGHAT, CDR2 FQDESV (reference sequence). The CDR3 is 15 amino acids. Trimming removed 3 bases at V and 0 bases at J, with 9 bases between. For the CDR3, the DNA is TGTGCCAGCAGCTTGGGGCGGGGTAGCAATCAGCCCCAGCATTTT. As protein: CASSLGRGSNQPQHF.

The rearrangement links TRBV3-1 (or the pseudogene TRBV3-2) to TRBJ2-7; D uncertain. Trimming took 3 bases from V and 1 from J, leaving 4 bases between them. Germline V gene data show CDR1 as LGHDT and CDR2 as YNNKEL (reference sequence). The CDR3 has 12 residues. CDR3 loop: CASSQRSYEQYF. The CDR3 DNA sequence: TGTGCCAGCAGCCAGCGATCCTACGAGCAGTACTTC.

V gene TRBV4-1 combines with J gene TRBJ2-3; D possibly corresponds to TRBD2 (6 bases). V lost 1 base, J lost 1 base, and 9 bases lay in between. The V gene's germline CDR1 is MGHRA and CDR2 YSYEKL. The CDR3 is 15 amino acids. The DNA of the CDR3 is TGCGCCAGCAGCCAAGGGGACTCTCGCACAGATACGCAGTATTTT. This sequence encodes CASSQGDSRTDTQYF.

In this sample, this clone turned up many times. The CDR3 bases are TGTGCCAGCTATAACTGGCTAGCGGGGAGCACCGGGGAGCTGTTTTTT. It is translated as CASYNWLAGSTGELFF. V usage is TRBV6-6 and J usage is TRBJ2-2; TRBD2 matches at 9 bases. The J segment lost 4 bases and the V segment lost 8 bases, leaving 11 bases of the junction unmatched. Germline lookup yields CDR1 MNHNY and CDR2 SVGAGI (reference sequence). The CDR3 length is 16 residues.

V is TRBV3-1 (or the pseudogene TRBV3-2) and J is TRBJ2-5, with 11 positions matching TRBD1. The CDR3 extends over 17 amino acids. Germline V gene lookup returns CDR1 LGHDT and CDR2 YNNKEL (reference sequence). Trimming cost V 2 bases and J 4 bases; bases outside gene matches: 9. DNA of the CDR3: TGTGCCAGCAGCCAAAGCCGGACAGGGGGCCTCCGAGAGACCCAGTACTTC. This sequence encodes CASSQSRTGGLRETQYF.

The genes are TRBV18 and TRBJ1-6; 9 nucleotides match TRBD1. The CDR3 length is 14 residues. V was clipped by 3 bases and J by 10 bases; unmatched bases: 4. CDR1 KGHSH and CDR2 LQKENI come from the germline V gene. CDR3 region: CASSPGQGESPLHF. CDR3 bases: TGTGCCAGCTCACCGGGACAGGGCGAATCACCCCTCCACTTT.

The chain carries TRBV2 and TRBJ2-3; tentatively, D is TRBD1 (6 bases). The CDR3 is made up of 12 amino acids. V lost 6 bases, J lost 6 bases, and 10 bases lay in between. The V gene's germline CDR1 is SNHLY and CDR2 FYNNEI. CDR3 bases: TGTGCCAGCAGCCCTACAGGGGATACGCAGTATTTT. Translation: CASSPTGDTQYF.

In its sample, this clone was seen once. The chain carries TRBV27 and TRBJ1-2, with no clear D. The CDR3 spans 14 residues. V was cut by 1 base and J by 2 bases, with 8 bases left in between. Germline V gene sequence: CDR1 MNHEY, CDR2 SMNVEV (reference sequence). The CDR3 DNA follows: TGTGCCAGCAGTTTATACCCAGGCAACTATGGCTACACCTTC. Translation gives CASSLYPGNYGYTF.